This TCR beta chain was captured by sequencing in a study of T cells in Graves' hyperthyroidism and ophthalmopathy. General observations from the study: It was a median around 6 months before onset that the model predicted ophthalmopathy. Researchers report that a 13 V-J model separated ophthalmopathy from stable hyperthyroidism.

This CDR3 has 20 amino acids. Germline loops: CDR1 DFQATT, CDR2 SNEGSKA (reference sequence). With 5 bases removed from V and 2 bases from J, the gap between germline ends came to 32 bases. The CDR3 regions of TCR beta were amplified from RNA transcripts. TCR CDR3 regions were first amplified by RT-PCR with HTBI primers. TCRdb called the multiplex PCR reads again in MiXCR, with one record for every CDR3 protein. The sample yields some 500,000 distinct CDR3 sequences, around 14% seen once. This clonotype has ten or more counts. Its antigen is currently unknown. The chain uses TRBV20-1 and TRBJ2-3; D remains unclear. This clonotype originated in a woman aged 18-29 years with Graves' hyperthyroidism. The specimen sequenced was blood. In DNA, the CDR3 is TGCAGTGCTGGGGTTGTGTGGACCACCCAAAGCGACTCCTCCACAGATACGCAGTATTTT. This sequence encodes CSAGVVWTTQSDSSTDTQYF.